A selection of T cell receptor beta chains follows, all from one sample in a study of radiation and T cells in renal cell carcinoma. Libraries were prepared by immunoSEQ multiplex PCR; TCRdb keeps only in-frame clonotypes and omits some of them. The repertoire has roughly 100,000 clones, around 83% of them found once; the top ten carry roughly 7.6%. Sequencing used blood, obtained from a patient whose treatment included radiotherapy and nephrectomy. All receptors derive from a man in his fifties or sixties with renal cell carcinoma. The CDR3 runs from the conserved cysteine through the conserved F or W. The D gene is left open where the match is weak. Rows give clone size only sometimes, using once, few, many, or a class for an expanded clone.

d_call: NA; clone_size: NA; v_call: TRBV9; j_call: TRBJ2-5; cdr3_aa: CASSPRAGGETQYF; cdr3_nt: TGTGCCAGCAGCCCCCGGGCAGGGGGGGAGACCCAGTACTTC
d_call: NA; clone_size: few; v_call: TRBV5-6; j_call: TRBJ1-1; cdr3_aa: CASSLQGATEAFF; cdr3_nt: TGTGCCAGCAGCTTGCAGGGCGCCACTGAAGCTTTCTTT
d_call: NA; clone_size: NA; v_call: TRBV6-5; j_call: TRBJ2-1; cdr3_aa: CASSYSGTYNNEQFF; cdr3_nt: TGTGCCAGCAGTTACTCCGGGACTTACAACAATGAGCAGTTCTTC
d_call: NA; clone_size: once; v_call: TRBV7-7; j_call: TRBJ2-6; cdr3_aa: CASRPAGANVLTF; cdr3_nt: TGTGCCAGCAGACCGGCTGGGGCCAACGTCCTGACTTTC
d_call: TRBD1; clone_size: NA; v_call: TRBV28; j_call: TRBJ1-2; cdr3_aa: CASRGTGGYGYTF; cdr3_nt: TGTGCCAGCAGGGGGACAGGGGGCTATGGCTACACCTTC
d_call: TRBD1; clone_size: NA; v_call: TRBV27; j_call: TRBJ2-7; cdr3_aa: CASSSGQGSYEQYF; cdr3_nt: TGTGCCAGCAGTTCGGGACAGGGCTCCTACGAGCAGTACTTC
d_call: NA; clone_size: NA; v_call: TRBV11-3; j_call: TRBJ2-2; cdr3_aa: CASSLVSNTGELFF; cdr3_nt: TGTGCCAGCAGCTTAGTCAGTAATACCGGGGAGCTGTTTTTT
d_call: TRBD1; clone_size: NA; v_call: TRBV2; j_call: TRBJ1-2; cdr3_aa: CASSPDLQGRVVYGYTF; cdr3_nt: TGTGCCAGCAGTCCCGACCTACAGGGGAGGGTCGTCTATGGCTACACCTTC
d_call: NA; clone_size: NA; v_call: TRBV14; j_call: TRBJ1-2; cdr3_aa: CASSQGAGDYGYTF; cdr3_nt: TGTGCCAGCAGCCAAGGGGCCGGGGACTATGGCTACACCTTC
d_call: NA; clone_size: NA; v_call: TRBV4-3; j_call: TRBJ1-1; cdr3_aa: CASSQDRGVDTEAFF; cdr3_nt: TGCGCCAGCAGCCAAGATAGGGGGGTTGACACTGAAGCTTTCTTT
d_call: TRBD1; clone_size: NA; v_call: TRBV27; j_call: TRBJ2-2; cdr3_aa: CASSTLPGQGLGELFF; cdr3_nt: TGTGCCAGCAGTACTTTACCGGGACAGGGGCTCGGGGAGCTGTTTTTT
d_call: TRBD1; clone_size: NA; v_call: TRBV6-5; j_call: TRBJ2-1; cdr3_aa: CASSYSQGAGNEQFF; cdr3_nt: TGTGCCAGCAGTTACTCTCAGGGGGCCGGGAATGAGCAGTTCTTC
d_call: TRBD1; clone_size: NA; v_call: TRBV5-1; j_call: TRBJ1-4; cdr3_aa: CASNPTGATNEKLFF; cdr3_nt: TGCGCCAGCAACCCGACAGGGGCCACTAATGAAAAACTGTTTTTT
d_call: TRBD1; clone_size: once; v_call: TRBV19; j_call: TRBJ1-1; cdr3_aa: CASSAQGAVHTEAFF; cdr3_nt: TGTGCCAGTAGTGCACAGGGGGCAGTCCACACTGAAGCTTTCTTT
d_call: NA; clone_size: NA; v_call: TRBV6-1; j_call: TRBJ2-7; cdr3_aa: CASSRRGAYEQYF; cdr3_nt: TGTGCCAGCAGTCGACGGGGAGCCTACGAGCAGTACTTC
d_call: NA; clone_size: NA; v_call: TRBV10-3; j_call: TRBJ2-3; cdr3_aa: CATLLQAGRTDTQYF; cdr3_nt: TGTGCCACCCTTCTCCAGGCGGGCAGGACAGATACGCAGTATTTT
d_call: TRBD1; clone_size: NA; v_call: TRBV10-3; j_call: TRBJ1-5; cdr3_aa: CAISPDRVNQPQHF; cdr3_nt: TGTGCCATCAGTCCAGACAGGGTAAACCAGCCCCAGCATTTT
d_call: TRBD2; clone_size: NA; v_call: TRBV6-1; j_call: TRBJ2-5; cdr3_aa: CASSGTSGRAYLGETQYF; cdr3_nt: TGTGCCAGCAGTGGGACTAGCGGGAGGGCCTATTTAGGGGAGACCCAGTACTTC
d_call: NA; clone_size: NA; v_call: TRBV5-1; j_call: TRBJ1-3; cdr3_aa: CASSLDRKAGSTIYF; cdr3_nt: TGCGCCAGCAGCTTGGACAGGAAGGCAGGAAGCACCATATATTTT
d_call: NA; clone_size: NA; v_call: TRBV7-2; j_call: TRBJ2-5; cdr3_aa: CASSPSPWIETQYF; cdr3_nt: TGTGCCAGCAGCCCCTCCCCCTGGATTGAGACCCAGTACTTC
d_call: TRBD1; clone_size: NA; v_call: TRBV27; j_call: TRBJ1-2; cdr3_aa: CASRGQGFTGYTF; cdr3_nt: TGTGCCAGCAGGGGACAGGGTTTCACTGGCTACACCTTC
d_call: NA; clone_size: NA; v_call: TRBV7-9; j_call: TRBJ2-7; cdr3_aa: CASSSRTEPYEQYF; cdr3_nt: TGTGCCAGCAGTTCCAGGACAGAGCCCTACGAGCAGTACTTC
d_call: NA; clone_size: many; v_call: TRBV6-5; j_call: TRBJ2-7; cdr3_aa: CASSWRQTYEQYF; cdr3_nt: TGTGCCAGCAGTTGGCGACAGACCTACGAGCAGTACTTC
d_call: NA; clone_size: NA; v_call: TRBV11-1; j_call: TRBJ2-7; cdr3_aa: CASSQTDEQYF; cdr3_nt: TGTGCCAGCAGCCAGACAGACGAGCAGTACTTC
d_call: NA; clone_size: NA; v_call: TRBV6-5; j_call: TRBJ1-1; cdr3_aa: CASSYTGLRANTEAFF; cdr3_nt: TGTGCCAGCAGTTACACAGGTCTGAGGGCGAACACTGAAGCTTTCTTT
d_call: TRBD1; clone_size: NA; v_call: TRBV29-1; j_call: TRBJ1-2; cdr3_aa: CSVATSGGDYGYTF; cdr3_nt: TGCAGCGTTGCGACTTCAGGGGGCGACTATGGCTACACCTTC
d_call: NA; clone_size: many; v_call: TRBV7-9; j_call: TRBJ2-1; cdr3_aa: CASSSGQKNEQFF; cdr3_nt: TGTGCCAGCAGTTCCGGACAGAAGAATGAGCAGTTCTTC
d_call: NA; clone_size: few; v_call: TRBV2; j_call: TRBJ2-1; cdr3_aa: CASSEQNEQFF; cdr3_nt: TGTGCCAGCAGTGAACAAAATGAGCAGTTCTTC
d_call: TRBD1; clone_size: NA; v_call: TRBV14; j_call: TRBJ1-6; cdr3_aa: CASRGQDNSPLHF; cdr3_nt: TGTGCCAGCAGAGGACAGGATAATTCACCCCTCCACTTT
d_call: NA; clone_size: NA; v_call: TRBV10-3; j_call: TRBJ2-7; cdr3_aa: CAISDPGQTGSYEQYF; cdr3_nt: TGTGCCATCAGTGACCCAGGGCAGACTGGTTCCTACGAGCAGTACTTC
d_call: NA; clone_size: NA; v_call: TRBV5-1; j_call: TRBJ2-6; cdr3_aa: CASSLEAGGSGGANVLTF; cdr3_nt: TGCGCCAGCAGCTTGGAGGCAGGGGGGAGCGGTGGGGCCAACGTCCTGACTTTC
d_call: NA; clone_size: NA; v_call: TRBV6-6; j_call: TRBJ2-7; cdr3_aa: CASSYRRFEQYF; cdr3_nt: TGTGCCAGCAGTTATCGGAGGTTCGAGCAGTACTTC
d_call: NA; clone_size: NA; v_call: TRBV7-2; j_call: TRBJ2-1; cdr3_aa: CASSLGGGNEQFF; cdr3_nt: TGTGCCAGCAGCTTAGGTGGGGGCAATGAGCAGTTCTTC
d_call: NA; clone_size: NA; v_call: TRBV5-1; j_call: TRBJ2-1; cdr3_aa: CASSYRPADIYNEQFF; cdr3_nt: TGCGCCAGCAGCTACAGGCCAGCCGATATATACAATGAGCAGTTCTTC
d_call: NA; clone_size: NA; v_call: TRBV28; j_call: TRBJ1-2; cdr3_aa: CASSPWTQESYGYTF; cdr3_nt: TGTGCCAGCAGTCCTTGGACACAAGAAAGCTATGGCTACACCTTC
d_call: NA; clone_size: few; v_call: TRBV7-2; j_call: TRBJ1-2; cdr3_aa: CASSPEGFYGYTF; cdr3_nt: TGTGCCAGCAGCCCCGAGGGTTTCTATGGCTACACCTTC
d_call: TRBD2; clone_size: NA; v_call: TRBV6-4; j_call: TRBJ2-2; cdr3_aa: CASSEFPPTSVLNTGELFF; cdr3_nt: TGTGCCAGCAGCGAGTTCCCACCCACTAGCGTACTCAACACCGGGGAGCTGTTTTTT
d_call: NA; clone_size: NA; v_call: TRBV30; j_call: TRBJ1-4; cdr3_aa: CAWSTYRRSEKLFF; cdr3_nt: TGTGCCTGGAGTACATATAGGCGGTCGGAAAAACTGTTTTTT
d_call: NA; clone_size: NA; v_call: TRBV19; j_call: TRBJ2-5; cdr3_aa: CASSASYQETQYF; cdr3_nt: TGTGCCAGTAGCGCAAGTTACCAAGAGACCCAGTACTTC
d_call: TRBD1; clone_size: NA; v_call: TRBV2; j_call: TRBJ1-5; cdr3_aa: CASSVYQTGLSNQPQHF; cdr3_nt: TGTGCCAGCAGTGTATACCAGACAGGGCTAAGCAATCAGCCCCAGCATTTT
d_call: NA; clone_size: NA; v_call: TRBV4-3; j_call: TRBJ1-4; cdr3_aa: CASSQGYLGAVNEKLFF; cdr3_nt: TGCGCCAGCAGCCAAGGATACTTAGGGGCGGTTAATGAAAAACTGTTTTTT
d_call: TRBD1; clone_size: NA; v_call: TRBV27; j_call: TRBJ2-5; cdr3_aa: CASSPGQGKETQYF; cdr3_nt: TGTGCCAGCTCACCGGGACAGGGGAAAGAGACCCAGTACTTC
d_call: NA; clone_size: NA; v_call: TRBV7-8; j_call: TRBJ1-5; cdr3_aa: CASSPIHRASNQPQHF; cdr3_nt: TGTGCCAGCAGCCCGATCCACAGGGCTAGCAATCAGCCCCAGCATTTT
d_call: NA; clone_size: few; v_call: TRBV28; j_call: TRBJ2-7; cdr3_aa: CASSPFTPYEQYF; cdr3_nt: TGTGCCAGCAGTCCATTCACCCCATACGAGCAGTACTTC
d_call: TRBD2; clone_size: once; v_call: TRBV27; j_call: TRBJ2-1; cdr3_aa: CATTRLAGNEQFF; cdr3_nt: TGTGCCACCACCCGGCTAGCGGGCAATGAGCAGTTCTTC
d_call: NA; clone_size: NA; v_call: TRBV19; j_call: TRBJ2-2; cdr3_aa: CASSIGISASFNTGELFF; cdr3_nt: TGTGCCAGTAGTATAGGTATCTCGGCCTCTTTTAACACCGGGGAGCTGTTTTTT
d_call: TRBD1; clone_size: NA; v_call: TRBV28; j_call: TRBJ2-3; cdr3_aa: CATSPGQGHTDTQYF; cdr3_nt: TGTGCCACCAGCCCGGGACAGGGCCACACAGATACGCAGTATTTT
d_call: NA; clone_size: NA; v_call: TRBV5-3; j_call: TRBJ1-2; cdr3_aa: CARSNREKFYGYTF; cdr3_nt: TGTGCCAGAAGCAACCGGGAAAAGTTTTATGGCTACACCTTC
d_call: NA; clone_size: NA; v_call: TRBV5-8; j_call: TRBJ1-1; cdr3_aa: CASSLGTYMNTEAFF; cdr3_nt: TGTGCCAGCAGCCTGGGGACGTACATGAACACTGAAGCTTTCTTT
d_call: NA; clone_size: NA; v_call: TRBV5-4; j_call: TRBJ2-7; cdr3_aa: CASSSIEGNYEQYF; cdr3_nt: TGTGCCAGCAGCTCAATAGAGGGGAACTACGAGCAGTACTTC
d_call: NA; clone_size: NA; v_call: TRBV6-6; j_call: TRBJ1-5; cdr3_aa: CASSLGPSPQPQHF; cdr3_nt: TGTGCCAGCAGCCTAGGACCCTCGCCCCAGCCCCAGCATTTT
d_call: NA; clone_size: NA; v_call: TRBV5-1; j_call: TRBJ1-2; cdr3_aa: CASSLDRPTYGYTF; cdr3_nt: TGCGCCAGCAGCTTGGATCGACCCACCTATGGCTACACCTTC
d_call: NA; clone_size: NA; v_call: TRBV2; j_call: TRBJ2-4; cdr3_aa: CASSEGQVQNIQYF; cdr3_nt: TGTGCCAGCAGTGAAGGACAGGTTCAAAACATTCAGTACTTC
d_call: NA; clone_size: NA; v_call: TRBV5-1; j_call: TRBJ2-7; cdr3_aa: CASSLGDALEQYF; cdr3_nt: TGCGCCAGCAGCTTGGGAGACGCTTTAGAGCAGTACTTC
d_call: TRBD1; clone_size: NA; v_call: TRBV15; j_call: TRBJ2-7; cdr3_aa: CATSHPWGQGAGEQYF; cdr3_nt: TGTGCCACCAGTCATCCATGGGGACAGGGGGCAGGCGAGCAGTACTTC
d_call: NA; clone_size: NA; v_call: TRBV15; j_call: TRBJ1-1; cdr3_aa: CATSRDPAGRNTEAFF; cdr3_nt: TGTGCCACCAGCAGAGATCCCGCAGGCCGGAACACTGAAGCTTTCTTT
d_call: NA; clone_size: NA; v_call: TRBV7-9; j_call: TRBJ1-1; cdr3_aa: CASSLVGAMNTEAFF; cdr3_nt: TGTGCCAGCAGCTTAGTCGGGGCGATGAACACTGAAGCTTTCTTT